This T cell receptor (beta chain) was documented in a study of blood T cell repertoires in COVID-19. Study details: The United States, Italy and Spain provided the acute and convalescent COVID-19 samples.

Profiling relied on immunoSEQ multiplex PCR, and the TCRdb table lists in-frame clones only, not all of them. The sample has about 160,000 clones; 90% to 95% are singletons. CDR3 size: 15 residues. Germline lookup yields CDR1 MNHEY and CDR2 SMNVEV (reference sequence). Trimming took 7 bases from V and 8 from J; bases not matched to a gene: 9. The chain combines TRBV27 with TRBJ1-6, with TRBD1 matching 9 bases. The origin of this receptor is a woman aged 45-65 years with acute or convalescent COVID-19. Material for sequencing was peripheral blood. The CDR3 coding sequence is TGTGCCAGCAAGAACCGGGACAGGGTTGATTCACCCCTCCACTTT. It encodes CASKNRDRVDSPLHF.